The 27 T cell receptor beta chains presented below share a single source sample, sequenced in a study of T cell repertoires in cytomegalovirus infection. TCRdb processed the reads anew with MiXCR; each CDR3 protein has one entry. Among 900,000 to 950,000 distinct CDR3 sequences, around a third were seen once, and the ten largest hold around 15%. These receptors have no identified antigens. The sequences come from cultured CD8+ T cells from PBMCs, collected from culture after CMV antigen stimulation. Receptors originate from a human donor in good health (CMV status not recorded). Some clones in this sample may be carry-over from other donors' samples.

Regarding this clonotype: A junction boundary mismatches the germline segment, possibly from a read error. The gene calls are TRBV19 and TRBJ1-2, with D perhaps TRBD1 (6 bases). The CDR3 has 12 residues. CDR1 is LNHDA, CDR2 SQIVND, per germline (reference sequence). Here the CDR3 DNA reads TGTGTCAGTCCAGGGGTAACGTATGGCTACACCTTC. Amino acid sequence: CVSPGVTYGYTF.

This clonotype was recorded a few times. V gene TRBV6-2 or TRBV6-3 combines with J gene TRBJ1-2, with 9 nucleotides matching TRBD1. The CDR3 consists of 15 residues. In germline, CDR1 is MNHEY, CDR2 SVGEGT. J lost 8 bases, V lost 4 bases, and 11 bases had no gene match. The DNA of the CDR3 is TGTGCCAGCAGTTTAGGAACCGGGACAGGGAGCGGCTACACCTTC. Amino acid sequence: CASSLGTGTGSGYTF.

This clonotype was counted ten times or more. The chain combines TRBV7-8 with TRBJ2-5, with 9 positions matching TRBD2. This CDR3 is built from 16 residues. Germline V gene data show CDR1 as SGHVS and CDR2 as FQNEAQ. J gave up 2 bases and V 0 bases, and 4 bases lay outside the gene matches. The DNA of the CDR3 is TGTGCCAGCAGCTTAGCGCCTAGCGGGGAACAAGAGACCCAGTACTTC. The encoded protein is CASSLAPSGEQETQYF.

This clonotype was seen only a few times. Because the CDR3's place on the DNA is in doubt, the DNA is left out and the CDR3 is given as listed by TCRdb. The chain is built from TRBV7-9 and TRBJ2-3; the table gives TRBD1 as D, unverified against the DNA. CDR1 and CDR2 (germline): SEHNR, FQNEAQ (reference sequence). Counting both end residues, the CDR3 totals 15 amino acids. CDR3: CASSFLERGRDTQYF.

At least ten counts were recorded for this clonotype. The chain couples TRBV7-8 to TRBJ2-7, with D possibly being TRBD1 (8 bases). Trimming left V 1 base short and J 4 bases short, with 11 bases between. This CDR3 spans 14 amino acids. Germline V gene lookup returns CDR1 SGHVS and CDR2 FQNEAQ. CDR3 DNA: TGTGCCAGCAGCTTAGACAGGGGGGGGTACGAGCAGTACGTC. It translates to CASSLDRGGYEQYV.

The genes are TRBV4-1 and TRBJ2-1; D may be TRBD2 (5 bases). Germline lookup yields CDR1 MGHRA and CDR2 YSYEKL. CDR3 length equals 14 residues. V dropped 1 base and J dropped 5 bases, with 9 bases sitting between them. CDR3 DNA: TGCGCCAGCAGCCAAGGAGGACTTGACAATGAGCAGTTCTTC. It encodes CASSQGGLDNEQFF.

This clonotype occurred a few times. The chain combines TRBV6-5 with TRBJ2-7, with 7 bases lining up with TRBD1. The V gene's germline CDR1 is MNHEY and CDR2 SVGAGI. This CDR3 has 14 residues. The V and J ends lost 4 bases and 3 bases, in that order; junction bases with no gene match: 6. The CDR3 loop is CASSWTGRCYEQYF. The CDR3 DNA reads as TGTGCCAGCAGTTGGACAGGAAGGTGCTACGAGCAGTACTTC.

The V call is TRBV27, the J call TRBJ2-5; 7 bases agree with TRBD1. Germline-derived CDR1 and CDR2 are MNHEY and SMNVEV (reference sequence). This CDR3 has 17 amino acids. The V and J ends lost 5 bases and 6 bases, in that order; junction bases with no gene match: 18. CDR3 coding DNA: TGTGCCAGCAGTACAACTGTCGACAGGGATGGCCGTAAGACCCAGTACTTC. Translated: CASSTTVDRDGRKTQYF.

The chain couples TRBV3-1 to TRBJ1-2; D unclear. This CDR3 comprises 14 residues. From germline, CDR1 is LGHDT and CDR2 YNNKEL (reference sequence). Trimming pared 0 bases from V and 8 bases from J, leaving 13 bases between. CDR3 amino acids: CASSQEGDIGGYTF. In nucleotides, the CDR3 is TGTGCCAGCAGCCAAGAAGGTGACATAGGGGGCTACACCTTC.

J is TRBJ2-3 and V is TRBV14; D unresolved. The germline V gene encodes CDR1 SGHDN and CDR2 FVKESK. The CDR3 is 13 amino acids. Trimming took off 7 bases at V and 5 bases at J, with 13 bases between the two ends. In DNA, the CDR3 is TGTGCCAGCACCCCCATACCCGGAGATACGCAGTATTTT. Translating it yields CASTPIPGDTQYF.

The chain uses TRBV7-9 and TRBJ1-5; D not certain. The V and J ends lost 5 bases and 0 bases respectively, with 8 bases between them. The CDR3 sequence is 14 residues long. Germline V gene lookup returns CDR1 SEHNR and CDR2 FQNEAQ (reference sequence). The CDR3 nucleotides read TGTGCCAGCAGCGAGACACTTAGCAATCAGCCCCAGCATTTT. The encoded protein is CASSETLSNQPQHF.

Concerning this clonotype itself: A read error may explain this, as a much larger clone is one base away. The J gene is TRBJ1-1, the V gene TRBV7-6; D is possibly TRBD1 (6 bases). Between the trimmed V and J ends, which lost 5 bases and 0 bases, there was a span of 13 bases. In germline, CDR1 is SGHVS, CDR2 FNYEAQ. There are 15 residues in the CDR3. The CDR3 nucleotides read TGTGCCAGCAGCGGGAGGACAGACTTGAACACTGAAGCTTTCTTT. Translating it yields CASSGRTDLNTEAFF.

This sequence joins TRBV2 and TRBJ1-2; perhaps TRBD1 as D (6 bases). The V end was cut by 0 bases, the J end by 3 bases, with 17 bases between. There are 17 residues in the CDR3. CDR1 is SNHLY, CDR2 FYNNEI, per germline. CDR3 nucleotide sequence: TGTGCCAGCAGTGAAGCGACGGGGGCACAGCACTACTATGGCTACACCTTC. The encoded protein is CASSEATGAQHYYGYTF.

There are a few counts of this clonotype. The chain has TRBV2 and TRBJ2-3; 9 bases agree with TRBD1. This CDR3 spans 15 amino acids. Germline CDR1 and CDR2: SNHLY and FYNNEI. J was trimmed by 9 bases and V by 2 bases; bases with no gene match: 9. CDR3 sequence: CASSESWGQGQTQYF. The CDR3 nucleotides read TGTGCCAGCAGTGAAAGTTGGGGACAGGGCCAAACGCAGTATTTT.

This chain uses TRBV14 with TRBJ2-1; possible D gene TRBD1, 6 bases. Per germline, CDR1 SGHDN and CDR2 FVKESK. With 3 bases removed from V and 1 base from J, the gap between germline ends came to 10 bases. This CDR3 region has 15 residues. Here the CDR3 DNA reads TGTGCCAGCAGCCATAACAGGGCGTCCTACAATGAGCAGTTCTTC. It is translated as CASSHNRASYNEQFF.

The table lists this clonotype with a few counts. The chain combines TRBV4-3 with TRBJ1-1, with TRBD1 identical over 8 bases. J was trimmed by 5 bases and V by 5 bases; bases with no gene match: 7. The CDR3 consists of 14 residues. Germline V gene data show CDR1 as LGHNA and CDR2 as YSLEER. DNA for the CDR3: TGCGCCAGCAGCTCGAACAGGGGGAGTACTGAAGCTTTCTTT. Its protein is CASSSNRGSTEAFF.

The chain is built from TRBV6-2 or TRBV6-3 and TRBJ2-5; tentatively, D is TRBD2 (7 bases). Per the germline V gene, CDR1 is MNHEY and CDR2 is SVGEGT. This CDR3 spans 16 amino acids. Trimming left V 4 bases short and J 1 base short, with 16 bases between. This CDR3 reads CASSSLAGALQETQYF. CDR3 coding DNA: TGTGCCAGCAGTTCATTGGCGGGGGCCCTCCAAGAGACCCAGTACTTC.

V and J are TRBV15 and TRBJ2-1, with D uncertain. The CDR3 extends over 13 amino acids. Germline-derived CDR1 and CDR2 are LNHNV and YYDKDF (reference sequence). Between the trimmed V and J ends, which lost 1 base and 6 bases, there was a span of 7 bases. Here the CDR3 reads CATSRGVPNEQFF. The CDR3 coding sequence is TGTGCCACCAGCAGAGGTGTCCCCAATGAGCAGTTCTTC. Full variable domain (outside the CDR3, taken from reference TRBV15 and TRBJ2-1): DAMVIQNPRYQVTQFGKPVTLSCSQTLNHNVMYWYQQKSSQAPKLLFHYYDKDFNNEADTPDNFQSRRPNTSFCFLDIRSPGLGDTAMYLCATSRGVPNEQFFGPGTRLTVL.

This chain joins TRBV24-1 and TRBJ2-2; 7 nucleotides agree with TRBD1. The CDR3 loop spans 14 amino acids. CDR1 is KGHDR, CDR2 SFDVKD, per germline. With 5 bases clipped from V and 7 bases from J, the junction kept 6 bases outside the gene matches. CDR3 coding DNA: TGTGCCACCAGTGTAGGGACAGCTAACGGGGAGCTGTTTTTT. This encodes CATSVGTANGELFF.

This rearrangement joins TRBV25-1 to TRBJ1-5; no clear D gene. This CDR3 has 18 residues. Germline-derived CDR1 and CDR2 are MGHDK and SYGVNS. The V end was cut by 0 bases, the J end by 0 bases, with 15 bases between. CDR3 DNA sequence: TGTGCCAGCAGTGAATATTGTCGGAACAAACTTAGCAATCAGCCCCAGCATTTT. Translating it yields CASSEYCRNKLSNQPQHF.

The chain is built from TRBV6-2 or TRBV6-3 and TRBJ2-7, with D hard to call. CDR1 MNHEY and CDR2 SVGEGT come from the germline V gene. This CDR3 has 14 residues. V lost 3 bases to trimming and J lost 7 bases, with 16 bases between them. For the CDR3, the DNA is TGTGCCAGCAGTTATTCGATACATAAAGGTGAGCAGTACGTC. It codes for CASSYSIHKGEQYV.

This chain links TRBV12-3 or TRBV12-4 with TRBJ2-3, with D uncertain. The CDR3 is 16 residues long. The V end was cut by 6 bases, the J end by 1 base, with 17 bases between. CDR3: CASSRTQYVGTDTQYF. The CDR3 DNA reads TGTGCCAGCAGCCGAACCCAGTACGTTGGCACAGATACGCAGTATTTT.

This CDR3 is CASSYRAREAFF. In DNA form, the CDR3 reads TGTGCCAGCAGTTACCGTGCTCGTGAAGCTTTCTTT. The chain has TRBV6-2 or TRBV6-3 and TRBJ1-1; D is ambiguous. The CDR3 has 12 residues. Trimming removed 2 bases from V and 7 bases from J, with 8 bases in between. Germline CDR1 reads MNHEY; CDR2 reads SVGEGT.

V and J are TRBV20-1 and TRBJ1-2; TRBD1 might be the D (6 bases). V was pared by 5 bases and J by 3 bases, with 13 bases between. From germline, CDR1 is DFQATT and CDR2 SNEGSKA (reference sequence). The CDR3 is 13 residues long. The CDR3 DNA sequence: TGCAGTGCTCCTCAGGACAGACACTATGGCTACACCTTC. This translates into CSAPQDRHYGYTF.

The sample holds one count of this clonotype. V is TRBV5-6 and J is TRBJ2-7, with D possibly matching TRBD1 (5 bases). Germline V gives CDR1 SGHDT, CDR2 YYEEEE. The CDR3 contains 14 residues. V lost 0 bases and J 3 bases, leaving 10 bases between the germline ends. The CDR3 DNA follows: TGTGCCAGCAGCTTGGGACAGCTAATCTACGAGCAGTACGTC. It translates to CASSLGQLIYEQYV.

Ten or more counts support this clonotype. A junction boundary mismatches the germline segment, possibly from a read error. The CDR3 DNA reads TGTGCCAGCAGTTTAGGAATTACCGGGGAGCTGTTTTTT. This gives the protein CASSLGITGELFF. The rearrangement uses TRBV7-9 and TRBJ2-2; the D is unclear. The germline CDR1 and CDR2 sequences are SEHNR and FQNEAQ (reference sequence). CDR3 length: 13 amino acids.

This clonotype occurred a few times. The CDR3 nucleotides are TGTGCCAGCAGTTACTCGGGTAGGAGCGGGGATGAGCAGTTCTTC. It specifies CASSYSGRSGDEQFF. The J gene is TRBJ2-1, the V gene TRBV6-5, with 7 positions matching TRBD2. V shed 0 bases and J 8 bases; nucleotides not matched to a gene: 7. The germline V gene encodes CDR1 MNHEY and CDR2 SVGAGI. There are 15 residues in the CDR3.